Listed below are T cell receptor beta chains from one sample, sequenced in a study of T cell responses to AZD1222 COVID-19 vaccine. Generated by immunoSEQ multiplex PCR, the TCRdb table keeps only in-frame clones and is missing some. The data contain about 120,000 clones, about nine tenths of them singletons. Sequencing used peripheral blood, obtained 28 days after the second AZD1222 dose. These receptors came from an adult who received the AZD1222 COVID-19 vaccine. CDR3s include the opening cysteine and the closing phenylalanine or tryptophan. The order of the fields is CDR3 length, J gene, V gene, clone size, D gene, CDR3 protein, CDR3 DNA. D genes are given only for firm matches. Expanded clones are given a class, and other clones once, few, many or no size at all.

13	TRBJ1-1	TRBV10-3	.	.	CAISVVENTEAFF	TGTGCCATCAGTGTGGTAGAGAACACTGAAGCTTTCTTT
12	TRBJ1-1	TRBV25-1	once	.	CASKGANTEAFF	TGTGCCAGCAAAGGGGCGAACACTGAAGCTTTCTTT
13	TRBJ1-5	TRBV12-3/TRBV12-4	.	.	CASSFGGDQPQHF	TGTGCCAGCAGTTTCGGTGGGGATCAGCCCCAGCATTTT
14	TRBJ2-2	TRBV19	.	.	CASSLAGITGELFF	TGTGCCAGTAGTCTGGCGGGGATCACCGGGGAGCTGTTTTTT
11	TRBJ2-7	TRBV29-1	.	TRBD1	CSVAGTGEQYF	TGCAGCGTTGCGGGGACAGGAGAGCAGTACTTC
14	TRBJ2-3	TRBV28	.	.	CASSFRRETDTQYF	TGTGCCAGCAGTTTTCGAAGGGAGACAGATACGCAGTATTTT
16	TRBJ1-5	TRBV2	.	.	CASSGRGEGRRQPQHF	TGTGCCAGCAGTGGCCGCGGGGAGGGGCGGAGGCAGCCCCAGCATTTT
15	TRBJ1-2	TRBV27	once	TRBD1	CASSRWTGGAYGYTF	TGTGCCAGCAGTCGTTGGACAGGGGGCGCCTATGGCTACACCTTC
12	TRBJ2-3	TRBV5-1	.	.	CASSLEGETQYF	TGCGCCAGCAGCTTGGAGGGGGAAACGCAGTATTTT
13	TRBJ2-2	TRBV19	.	TRBD1	CASSLQGWGELFF	TGTGCCAGTAGCCTACAGGGGTGGGGGGAGCTGTTTTTT
14	TRBJ2-7	TRBV5-1	.	.	CASSVQGPTYEQYF	TGCGCCAGCAGCGTACAGGGTCCTACCTACGAGCAGTACTTC
15	TRBJ1-2	TRBV10-3	.	TRBD1	CAISEREQGSYGYTF	TGTGCCATCAGCGAAAGGGAACAGGGGAGCTATGGCTACACCTTC
15	TRBJ2-1	TRBV7-6	.	TRBD1	CASSLVGQAYNEQFF	TGTGCCAGCAGCTTAGTGGGACAGGCCTACAATGAGCAGTTCTTC
15	TRBJ2-2	TRBV19	.	TRBD1	CATTRDRGPAPELFF	TGTGCCACCACCCGGGACAGGGGTCCCGCCCCGGAGCTGTTTTTT
15	TRBJ1-3	TRBV7-3	.	.	CASSRSTDAGNTIYF	TGTGCCAGCAGTCGCTCTACGGACGCCGGAAACACCATATATTTT
15	TRBJ1-4	TRBV5-8	.	TRBD1	CASSLGQGDNEKLFF	TGTGCCAGCAGCCTGGGACAGGGCGATAATGAAAAACTGTTTTTT
15	TRBJ2-1	TRBV5-4	.	TRBD2	CASSSLAGGNNEQFF	TGTGCCAGCAGTTCCTTAGCGGGGGGAAACAATGAGCAGTTCTTC
14	TRBJ1-1	TRBV6-5	.	.	CASSYSPANTEAFF	TGTGCCAGCAGTTATAGTCCGGCGAACACTGAAGCTTTCTTT
18	TRBJ2-3	TRBV18	.	TRBD1	CASSPYETGGGIGDTQYF	TGTGCCAGCTCACCATATGAAACAGGGGGCGGAATAGGAGATACGCAGTATTTT
13	TRBJ1-4	TRBV12-3/TRBV12-4	.	.	CASSDGWSEKLFF	TGTGCCAGCAGTGATGGATGGAGTGAAAAACTGTTTTTT
13	TRBJ1-5	TRBV18	.	.	CASSQDSHQPQHF	TGTGCCAGCTCCCAAGACAGTCATCAGCCCCAGCATTTT
16	TRBJ1-4	TRBV19	.	TRBD1	CASSSRQGAGNEKLFF	TGTGCCAGTAGTTCAAGGCAGGGGGCCGGTAATGAAAAACTGTTTTTT
16	TRBJ2-6	TRBV10-1	.	TRBD1	CGRGTGASSGANVLTF	TGCGGGAGGGGGACAGGCGCGAGCTCTGGGGCCAACGTCCTGACTTTC
16	TRBJ2-5	TRBV6-2/TRBV6-3	.	TRBD2	CASSYWRSSGQETQYF	TGTGCCAGCAGTTATTGGCGGTCTAGCGGGCAAGAGACCCAGTACTTC
13	TRBJ1-3	TRBV9	.	.	CASSESSGNTIYF	TGTGCCAGCAGCGAATCATCTGGAAACACCATATATTTT
13	TRBJ1-1	TRBV29-1	.	TRBD1	CPQKSTGDTEAFF	TGCCCACAGAAGTCCACAGGGGACACTGAAGCTTTCTTT
15	TRBJ1-1	TRBV4-1	.	.	CASSQLQGMRREAFF	TGCGCCAGCAGCCAATTGCAGGGAATGCGACGTGAAGCTTTCTTT